The 23 T cell receptor beta chains given below trace back to one sample, sequenced in a study of blood T cell repertoires in COVID-19. Clones were sequenced by immunoSEQ multiplex PCR, and TCRdb holds only the in-frame ones, with some missing. The repertoire consists of fewer than 350,000 clones, with 85% occurring once and the leading ten covering 1.5% to 2%. The sample comprised PBMCs or T cells enriched from blood (not recorded which). The source is a woman in her twenties or thirties who had been exposed to COVID-19.

The V gene is TRBV30, the J gene TRBJ1-1, with D uncertain. This CDR3 contains 14 residues. Trimming stripped 0 bases from V and 4 bases from J, with 12 bases between. CDR1 and CDR2 (germline): GTSNPN, SVGIG (reference sequence). This CDR3 reads CAWSVQLLSTEAFF. Here the CDR3 DNA reads TGTGCCTGGAGTGTCCAACTACTTTCCACTGAAGCTTTCTTT.

CDR3 in DNA: TGTGCCAGCAGCTTAGGAAAAGGGGGCGAAGTTGAGACCCAGTACTTC. The encoded protein is CASSLGKGGEVETQYF. The chain couples TRBV7-6 to TRBJ2-5; 7 bases are shared with TRBD1. The trim removed 1 base at V and 5 bases at J, leaving 10 bases unmatched. This CDR3 has 16 residues. Germline-derived CDR1 and CDR2 are SGHVS and FNYEAQ.

The gene calls are TRBV6-5 and TRBJ1-3, with D perhaps matching TRBD1 (5 bases). Germline lookup yields CDR1 MNHEY and CDR2 SVGAGI. Trimming stripped 6 bases from V and 0 bases from J, with 9 bases between. The CDR3 totals 14 residues. The DNA for the CDR3 is TGTGCCAGCAGACCCGGACACTCTGGAAACACCATATATTTT. Protein product: CASRPGHSGNTIYF.

CDR3 protein: CASTQGAYSNQPQHF. CDR3 coding DNA: TGTGCCAGTACACAGGGGGCATATAGCAATCAGCCCCAGCATTTT. This chain connects TRBV19 to TRBJ1-5; 9 positions agree with TRBD1. Germline V gives CDR1 LNHDA, CDR2 SQIVND (reference sequence). CDR3 length: 15 amino acids. The V gene end was trimmed by 7 bases and the J gene end by 0 bases; junction bases not matched to a gene: 4.

This clone turned up a few times. The V and J genes are TRBV28 and TRBJ1-2; the match to TRBD1 covers 8 bases. V shed 7 bases and J 6 bases; nucleotides not matched to a gene: 16. The germline gives CDR1 MDHEN, CDR2 SYDVKM. This CDR3 has 16 amino acids. CDR3 nucleotides: TGTGCCAGCAAAGTTGGACAGGGAATGGTAGCTGATGGCTACACCTTC. Translating gives CASKVGQGMVADGYTF.

This sequence joins TRBV24-1 and TRBJ1-5; D call uncertain. Germline CDR1 reads KGHDR; CDR2 reads SFDVKD. The CDR3 sequence is 14 residues long. Trimming shortened V by 9 bases and J by 5 bases, and 16 bases separated the two germline ends. CDR3 nucleotides: TGTGCCACCTCGTGGGCAGGTTTGGATCAGCCCCAGCATTTT. Amino acids: CATSWAGLDQPQHF.

This chain connects TRBV6-1 to TRBJ2-7, with a possible D match to TRBD2 (5 bases). V lost 4 bases and J lost 6, with 13 bases in between. The CDR3 loop spans 13 amino acids. Germline V gives CDR1 MNHNS, CDR2 SASEGT. The CDR3 bases are TGTGCCAGCAGTGCAGCGGACGAGGGCGAGCAGTACTTC. This sequence encodes CASSAADEGEQYF.

The chain employs TRBV27 and TRBJ2-3; 9 bases line up with TRBD1. Germline V gives CDR1 MNHEY, CDR2 SMNVEV (reference sequence). The CDR3 loop spans 14 amino acids. The V and J ends lost 2 bases and 5 bases, in that order; junction bases with no gene match: 2. CDR3 DNA: TGTGCCAGCAGTTTAGACAGGGGGGGAGATACGCAGTATTTT. This encodes CASSLDRGGDTQYF.

The CDR3, as DNA: TGTGCCAGCATTAAACCGGGACAGGGGAGAGCTTTCTTT. The encoded protein is CASIKPGQGRAFF. The genes are TRBV12-3 or TRBV12-4 and TRBJ1-1; 10 bases fit TRBD1. CDR3 length equals 13 residues. The V segment lost 7 bases and the J segment 10 bases; nucleotides outside the gene matches: 9.

V and J are TRBV9 and TRBJ2-2; no clear D. The CDR3 extends over 15 amino acids. The V gene's germline CDR1 is SGDLS and CDR2 YYNGEE. Deletions cut 0 bases from V and 7 bases from J, with 13 bases between. The CDR3 nucleotides read TGTGCCAGCAGCGTAGCTTATGGTCCCGGCGGGGAGCTGTTTTTT. Its protein product is CASSVAYGPGGELFF.

The chain has TRBV4-1 and TRBJ2-2, with D possibly TRBD2 on 7 matching bases. Trimming pared 4 bases from V and 3 bases from J, leaving 15 bases between. This CDR3 has 16 amino acids. Germline-derived CDR1 and CDR2 are MGHRA and YSYEKL. The CDR3 bases are TGCGCCAGCAGCCGTGGGCGGGGGCGCTACACCGGGGAGCTGTTTTTT. The encoded protein is CASSRGRGRYTGELFF.

V usage is TRBV14 and J usage is TRBJ2-1; 10 bases agree with TRBD2. CDR3 length: 14 residues. Germline-derived CDR1 and CDR2 are SGHDN and FVKESK. Trimming cost V 5 bases and J 8 bases; bases outside gene matches: 6. The CDR3 loop is CASSSSGRMDEQFF. The CDR3 nucleotides read TGTGCCAGCAGCTCTAGCGGGAGAATGGATGAGCAGTTCTTC.

The chain uses TRBV7-9 and TRBJ1-2, with TRBD1 matching over 8 bases. The length of the CDR3 is 15 residues. Trimming removed 1 base from V and 8 bases from J; junction bases left unmatched: 9. CDR1 and CDR2 from the germline V gene are SEHNR and FQNEAQ (reference sequence). The CDR3 here is CASSLEGQGVNGYTF. CDR3 in DNA: TGTGCCAGCAGCTTAGAAGGACAGGGCGTAAACGGCTACACCTTC.

About this clone itself: An end of the junction does not agree with germline; a read error may underlie this. This chain joins TRBV5-1 and TRBJ2-7, with 12 bases that match TRBD1. Germline values: CDR1 SGHRS, CDR2 YFSETQ. The CDR3 length is 16 residues. CDR3 in DNA: TGCGCCAGCAGCCCGGGACAGGGGGCGGGCTCCCACGAGCAGTACTTC. It is translated as CASSPGQGAGSHEQYF.

A few counts support this clone. The chain uses TRBV10-3 and TRBJ2-3, with 9 bases identical to TRBD2. The length of the CDR3 is 15 residues. CDR1 and CDR2 from the germline V gene are ENHRY and SYGVKD. The CDR3 region is CGTREGTSGTDTQYF. In DNA form, the CDR3 reads TGTGGCACCCGAGAGGGAACTAGCGGGACAGATACGCAGTATTTT.

The chain joins TRBV5-6 to TRBJ2-1, with a tentative D call TRBD1 (5 bases). V gave up 4 bases and J gave up 9 bases, with 14 bases separating them. The CDR3 has 13 amino acids. Germline V gene lookup returns CDR1 SGHDT and CDR2 YYEEEE. CDR3 protein: CASSLDRDGEQFF. CDR3 in DNA: TGTGCCAGCAGCCTCGACAGAGACGGTGAGCAGTTCTTC.

This chain links TRBV27 with TRBJ2-2, with D possibly TRBD1 on 6 matching bases. The ends were cut back, 6 bases at V and 1 base at J, with 9 bases in the middle. The CDR3 extends over 14 amino acids. Germline CDR1 MNHEY, CDR2 SMNVEV (reference sequence). The CDR3 reads CASSKGQNTGELFF. The CDR3 bases are TGTGCCAGCAGCAAGGGACAGAACACCGGGGAGCTGTTTTTT.

The genes are TRBV5-1 and TRBJ1-2; TRBD1 is a possible D gene (6 bases). The CDR3 runs 15 residues. V lost 4 bases and J 0 bases, leaving 13 bases between the germline ends. The germline V gene has CDR1 SGHRS and CDR2 YFSETQ. CDR3 region: CASSSRTGPNYGYTF. As DNA, the CDR3 is TGCGCCAGCAGCAGTAGAACAGGGCCTAACTATGGCTACACCTTC.

The gene calls are TRBV2 and TRBJ2-7; 8 bases agree with TRBD1. The V gene's germline CDR1 is SNHLY and CDR2 FYNNEI. Germline trimming cut 5 bases from V and 6 bases from J; bases unmatched to any gene: 9. CDR3 length: 14 amino acids. The CDR3 DNA sequence: TGTGCCAGCAGTCCGGACAGGGTCGGGAGCGAGCAGTACTTC. As protein: CASSPDRVGSEQYF.

This chain connects TRBV7-9 to TRBJ2-7, with D tentatively TRBD2 (6 bases). CDR1 is SEHNR, CDR2 FQNEAQ, per germline (reference sequence). The ends were cut back, 5 bases at V and 5 bases at J, with 16 bases in the middle. The CDR3 spans 14 residues. CDR3 protein: CASSRDSLFDEQYF. DNA for the CDR3: TGTGCCAGCAGCCGGGACTCGCTTTTCGACGAGCAGTACTTC.

V gene TRBV14 combines with J gene TRBJ2-5; 8 bases match TRBD1. The ends lost 4 bases at V and 3 bases at J; junction bases unmatched: 7. Germline V lookup: CDR1 SGHDN, CDR2 FVKESK. The CDR3 spans 15 residues. The chain's CDR3 is CASSPRRQGKETQYF. In DNA form, the CDR3 reads TGTGCCAGCAGCCCCCGACGACAGGGGAAAGAGACCCAGTACTTC.

This CDR3 is CASSETGLNTEAFF. The CDR3 nucleotides read TGCGCCAGCAGCGAGACAGGGCTGAACACTGAAGCTTTCTTT. The gene calls are TRBV5-1 and TRBJ1-1; 7 bases map to TRBD1. Trimming removed 4 bases from V and 0 bases from J; junction bases left unmatched: 3. CDR3 length: 14 residues. Germline CDR1 and CDR2: SGHRS and YFSETQ. Supplemented by reference TRBV5-1 and TRBJ1-1, the full variable domain reads KAGVTQTPRYLIKTRGQQVTLSCSPISGHRSVSWYQQTPGQGLQFLFEYFSETQRNKGNFPGRFSGRQFSNSRSEMNVSTLELGDSALYLCASSETGLNTEAFFGQGTRLTVV.

The chain joins TRBV2 to TRBJ2-7, with unresolved D. The V and J ends lost 2 bases and 1 base respectively, with 9 bases between them. Germline CDR1 is SNHLY and CDR2 is FYNNEI. This CDR3 comprises 14 residues. The CDR3 sequence is CASSEQGGSYEQYF. The CDR3 coding sequence is TGTGCCAGCAGTGAACAAGGCGGATCCTACGAGCAGTACTTC.